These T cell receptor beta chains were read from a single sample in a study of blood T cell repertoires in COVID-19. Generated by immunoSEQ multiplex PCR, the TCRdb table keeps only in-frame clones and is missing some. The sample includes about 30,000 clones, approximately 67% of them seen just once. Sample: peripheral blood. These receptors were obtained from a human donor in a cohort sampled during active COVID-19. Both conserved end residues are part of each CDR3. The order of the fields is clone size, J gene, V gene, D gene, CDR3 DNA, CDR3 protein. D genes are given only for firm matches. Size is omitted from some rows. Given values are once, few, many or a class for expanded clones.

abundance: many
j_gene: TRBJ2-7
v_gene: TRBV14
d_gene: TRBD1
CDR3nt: TGTGCCAGCAGCCAAAGGAAGGACAGGGGTTACGAGCAGTACTTC
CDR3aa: CASSQRKDRGYEQYF

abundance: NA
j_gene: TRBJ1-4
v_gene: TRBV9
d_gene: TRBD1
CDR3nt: TGTGCCAGCAGCGTAGGGGGACAGAGTAATGAAAAACTGTTTTTT
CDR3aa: CASSVGGQSNEKLFF

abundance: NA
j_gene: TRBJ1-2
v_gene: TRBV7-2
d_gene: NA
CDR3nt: TGTGCCAGCAGCTACCGCAGACACCGAGGCTACACCTTC
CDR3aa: CASSYRRHRGYTF

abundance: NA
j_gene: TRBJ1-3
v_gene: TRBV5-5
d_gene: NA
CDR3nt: TGTGCCAGCAGCTTGGGCGGGACTTTCTCTGGAAACACCATGTATTTT
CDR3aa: CASSLGGTFSGNTMYF

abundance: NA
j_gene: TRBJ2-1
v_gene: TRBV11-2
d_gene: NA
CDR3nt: TGTGCCAGCAGTTACAGGACCCCCAGCTCCTACAATGAGCAGTTCTTC
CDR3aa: CASSYRTPSSYNEQFF

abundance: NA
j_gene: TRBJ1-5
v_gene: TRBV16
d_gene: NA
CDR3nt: TGTGCCAGCAGCCAAAGGAACAGGGCCAGCAATCAGCCCCAGCATTTT
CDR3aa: CASSQRNRASNQPQHF

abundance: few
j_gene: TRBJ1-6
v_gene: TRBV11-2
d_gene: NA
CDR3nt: TGTGCCAGCAGCTTAGTGCGGGGGTATAATTCACCCCTCCACTTT
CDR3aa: CASSLVRGYNSPLHF

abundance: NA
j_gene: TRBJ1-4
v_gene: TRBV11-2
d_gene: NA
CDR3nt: TGTGCCAGCAGCTTAGCGCAGGGACTAGAAAAACTGTTTTTT
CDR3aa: CASSLAQGLEKLFF

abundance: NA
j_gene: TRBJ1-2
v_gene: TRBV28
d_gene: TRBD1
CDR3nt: TGTGCCAGCAGCCTGGACAGGGGAGGGGACTATGGCTACACCTTC
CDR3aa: CASSLDRGGDYGYTF

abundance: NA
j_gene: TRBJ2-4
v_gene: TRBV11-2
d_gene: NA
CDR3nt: TGTGCCAGCAGCTTACTAGTAAAAAACATTCAGTACTTC
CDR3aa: CASSLLVKNIQYF

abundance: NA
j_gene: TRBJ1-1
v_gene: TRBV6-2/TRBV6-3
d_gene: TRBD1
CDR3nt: TGTGCCAGCAGTTACCTGTTCACAGGGGTGAACACTGAAGCTTTCTTT
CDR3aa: CASSYLFTGVNTEAFF

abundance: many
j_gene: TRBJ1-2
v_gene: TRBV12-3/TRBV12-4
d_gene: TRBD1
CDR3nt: TGTGCCAGCAACCAGGACAGGGGCAATGGCTACACCTTC
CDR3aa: CASNQDRGNGYTF

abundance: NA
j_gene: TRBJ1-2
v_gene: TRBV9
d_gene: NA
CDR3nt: TGTGCCAGCAGCGTAGGTTCGGTTTTCGACTATGGCTACACCTTC
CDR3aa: CASSVGSVFDYGYTF

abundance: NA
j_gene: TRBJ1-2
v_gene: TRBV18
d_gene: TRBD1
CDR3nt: TGTGCCAGCTCGCCCGGGACAGGGGGTGATGGCTACACCTTC
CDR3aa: CASSPGTGGDGYTF

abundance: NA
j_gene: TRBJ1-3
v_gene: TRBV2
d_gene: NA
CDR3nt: TGTGCCACCAACAGGGCAACCTCTGGAAACACCATATATTTT
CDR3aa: CATNRATSGNTIYF

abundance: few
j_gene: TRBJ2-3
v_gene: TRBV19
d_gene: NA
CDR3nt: TGTGCCAGTAAAGGAGGAGGAGACTTGTATTTT
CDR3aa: CASKGGGDLYF

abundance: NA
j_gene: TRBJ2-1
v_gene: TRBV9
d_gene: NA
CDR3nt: TGTGCCAGCAGCGTGACCAAAGGACTACAAAATGAGCAGTTCTTC
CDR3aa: CASSVTKGLQNEQFF

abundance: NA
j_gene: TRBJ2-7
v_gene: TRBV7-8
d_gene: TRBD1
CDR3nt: TGTGCCAGCAGCCCCCCTGGGACAGGGTTAAACGAGCAGTACTTC
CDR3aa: CASSPPGTGLNEQYF

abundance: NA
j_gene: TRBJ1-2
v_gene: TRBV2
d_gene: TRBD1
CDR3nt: TGTGCCAGCCGTTCCGGGACAGATATTTTCTATGGCTACACCTTC
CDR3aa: CASRSGTDIFYGYTF

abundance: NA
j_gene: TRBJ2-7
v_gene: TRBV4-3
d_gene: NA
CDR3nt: TGCGCCAGCAGCCAAGATATGGGACTCTACGAGCAGTACTTC
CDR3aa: CASSQDMGLYEQYF

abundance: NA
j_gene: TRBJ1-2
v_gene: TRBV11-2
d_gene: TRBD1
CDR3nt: TGTGCCAGCAGGGCAACAGGGGGCAACTCTGGCTACACCTTC
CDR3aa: CASRATGGNSGYTF